This T cell receptor beta chain is drawn from a study of shared clonotypes between healthy human individuals. This table comes from immunoSEQ multiplex PCR, and its TCRdb copy is limited to in-frame clones, with some not included. The repertoire holds about 2,200,000 clones, with under 95% as singletons. CDR1 and CDR2 (germline): SGHAT, FQNNGV. This CDR3 has 14 amino acids. V lost 4 bases and J lost 3, with 10 bases in between. The naive CD8 subset, CD45RO-negative cells positively selected for CCR7, excluded terminally differentiated effector memory CD45RA+ cells. General study points: The sampled material consisted only of blood, and tissue repertoires are likely to differ.

The sample holds one count of this clone. Antigen: not known. This TCR was sampled from a man aged 18 to 30 in good health. Some clones in this sample may be carry-over from other donors' samples. The J gene is TRBJ1-3, the V gene TRBV11-2; D unresolved. Specimen: naive CD8+ T cells from PBMCs. Written as DNA, the CDR3 is TGTGCCAGCAGCTCCTACTACAGTGGAAACACCATATATTTT. This gives the protein CASSSYYSGNTIYF.